Listed below are T cell receptor beta chains from one sample, sequenced in a study of shared clonotypes between healthy human individuals. Libraries were prepared by immunoSEQ multiplex PCR; TCRdb keeps only in-frame clonotypes and omits some of them. The repertoire holds around 690,000 clones, with roughly 88% as singletons. Sequenced material: memory CD8+ T cells from PBMCs. These receptors were collected from a man younger than 30 in good health. Some clones in this sample may be carry-over from other donors' samples. The CDR3 runs from the conserved cysteine through the conserved F or W. Fields, in order: J gene, D gene, clone size, V gene, CDR3 protein, CDR3 DNA. D genes are given only for firm matches. A row's size may be missing; if present it is once, few, many or a size class.

>TRBJ2-1|NA|NA|TRBV9
CASSPGPSSYNEQFF
TGTGCCAGCAGTCCCGGACCGAGCTCCTACAATGAGCAGTTCTTC
>TRBJ1-2|NA|NA|TRBV28
CASSLFGGRHYGYTF
TGTGCCAGCAGTTTATTTGGGGGGAGGCACTATGGCTACACCTTC
>TRBJ1-1|NA|few|TRBV7-9
CASSSGPLAFF
TGTGCCAGCAGCTCGGGTCCCCTAGCTTTCTTT
>TRBJ2-5|NA|NA|TRBV28
CASSLPGEGETQYF
TGTGCCAGCAGTTTACCGGGGGAAGGAGAGACCCAGTACTTC
>TRBJ2-1|TRBD2|NA|TRBV5-4
CASRPRWREGLNEQFF
TGTGCCAGCAGACCTCGGTGGCGGGAGGGTCTAAATGAGCAGTTCTTC
>TRBJ1-5|NA|NA|TRBV28
CASRRGGARAPNQPQHF
TGTGCCAGCAGGCGGGGGGGAGCGAGGGCCCCCAATCAGCCCCAGCATTTT
>TRBJ2-3|NA|NA|TRBV21-1
CASRSPGRDPTDTQYF
TGTGCCAGCAGGTCCCCCGGCCGGGACCCAACAGATACGCAGTATTTT
>TRBJ1-2|NA|few|TRBV30
CAWRAGSDYGYTF
TGTGCCTGGCGTGCAGGGTCGGACTATGGCTACACCTTC
>TRBJ1-1|NA|NA|TRBV4-1
CASSQAAGVMAEAFF
TGCGCCAGCAGCCAAGCGGCAGGGGTTATGGCTGAAGCTTTCTTT
>TRBJ2-3|NA|NA|TRBV6-5
CASTSARTDTQYF
TGTGCCAGCACCTCAGCCCGCACAGATACGCAGTATTTT
>TRBJ2-7|TRBD2|NA|TRBV7-9
CASSRAGGIHEQYF
TGTGCCAGCAGCCGCGCGGGAGGGATCCACGAGCAGTACTTC
>TRBJ2-7|NA|NA|TRBV27
CASTPSEGGVSYEQYF
TGTGCCAGCACCCCCTCAGAGGGAGGTGTCTCCTACGAGCAGTACTTC
>TRBJ2-7|NA|NA|TRBV4-1
CASSHSLLYEQYF
TGCGCCAGCAGCCACAGCCTCCTCTACGAGCAGTACTTC
>TRBJ2-7|NA|NA|TRBV7-9
CASRGTGVDEQYF
TGTGCCAGCAGGGGTACGGGCGTCGACGAGCAGTACTTC
>TRBJ2-4|NA|NA|TRBV6-1
CASSEAPRPGNIQYF
TGTGCCAGCAGTGAAGCGCCCAGGCCTGGGAACATTCAGTACTTC
>TRBJ1-1|NA|NA|TRBV27
CASSFRVGTEAFF
TGTGCCAGCAGTTTTCGGGTCGGCACTGAAGCTTTCTTT
>TRBJ2-3|TRBD2|once|TRBV6-5
CASSSSFGSGADTQYF
TGTGCCAGCAGTTCCTCTTTTGGGAGCGGGGCAGATACGCAGTATTTT
>TRBJ1-2|NA|few|TRBV6-1
CASSEGRGLNYGYTF
TGTGCCAGCAGTGAAGGGAGAGGGCTCAACTATGGCTACACCTTC
>TRBJ1-6|TRBD1|NA|TRBV6-4
CASNRPRDRVNSPLHF
TGTGCCAGCAACCGACCCCGGGACAGAGTTAATTCACCCCTCCACTTT
>TRBJ2-5|NA|NA|TRBV28
CASGSGPIQETQYF
TGTGCCAGCGGATCTGGCCCGATCCAAGAGACCCAGTACTTC
>TRBJ2-3|NA|NA|TRBV27
CASSLGGPDTQYF
TGTGCCAGCAGTTTAGGGGGGCCAGATACGCAGTATTTT
>TRBJ1-2|NA|NA|TRBV6-1
CASSVTERRYGGYTF
TGTGCCAGCAGTGTAACGGAGAGACGATACGGTGGCTACACCTTC
>TRBJ2-5|NA|NA|TRBV7-9
CASSFPGQEQETQYF
TGTGCCAGCAGCTTTCCAGGGCAAGAACAAGAGACCCAGTACTTC
>TRBJ2-4|NA|NA|TRBV2
CASSDSLAKNIQYF
TGTGCCAGCAGCGACAGTCTAGCCAAAAACATTCAGTACTTC
>TRBJ2-3|NA|few|TRBV12-1
CASIGTSVADTQYF
TGTGCCAGCATCGGGACTAGCGTAGCAGATACGCAGTATTTT
>TRBJ2-4|NA|NA|TRBV25-1
CASRIRDRWNIQYF
TGTGCCAGCAGGATCCGGGACCGATGGAACATTCAGTACTTC
>TRBJ1-3|NA|NA|TRBV9
CASSKPGRGSGNTIYF
TGTGCCAGCAGCAAACCAGGGAGGGGGTCAGGAAACACCATATATTTT
>TRBJ2-1|NA|NA|TRBV28
CASKSDSFGEQFF
TGTGCCAGCAAAAGCGACAGTTTTGGTGAGCAGTTCTTC
>TRBJ2-7|NA|NA|TRBV5-4
CASSSPATNTYEQYF
TGTGCCAGCAGCTCGCCAGCGACTAATACCTACGAGCAGTACTTC
>TRBJ2-1|TRBD2|NA|TRBV27
CASSWGLAGGEDNEQFF
TGTGCCAGCAGTTGGGGACTAGCGGGAGGGGAAGACAATGAGCAGTTCTTC
>TRBJ2-7|NA|NA|TRBV5-4
CASSLGGYEQYF
TGTGCCAGCAGCTTGGGGGGGTACGAGCAGTACTTC
>TRBJ2-5|NA|NA|TRBV6-5
CASSYSEGVETQYF
TGTGCCAGCAGTTACTCGGAGGGGGTGGAGACCCAGTACTTC
>TRBJ2-7|NA|NA|TRBV7-9
CASSTPGRTYEQYF
TGTGCCAGCAGCACCCCGGGGCGGACATACGAGCAGTACTTC
>TRBJ2-1|NA|NA|TRBV27
CASSLSVGGGGYNEQFF
TGTGCCAGCAGTTTATCAGTTGGCGGAGGGGGGTACAATGAGCAGTTCTTC
>TRBJ1-1|NA|once|TRBV7-9
CASSLVGPEAFF
TGTGCCAGCAGCTTAGTTGGCCCTGAAGCTTTCTTT
>TRBJ1-1|TRBD1|NA|TRBV6-1
CARDRASGNTEAFF
TGTGCCAGGGACAGGGCTTCGGGGAACACTGAAGCTTTCTTT
>TRBJ2-7|NA|NA|TRBV6-5
CATAEGDHSYEQYF
TGTGCCACCGCGGAAGGGGACCACTCCTACGAGCAGTACTTC
>TRBJ2-3|TRBD2|once|TRBV30
CAWRAIGGVHTDTQYF
TGTGCCTGGAGAGCTATTGGGGGGGTTCATACAGATACGCAGTATTTT
>TRBJ2-7|TRBD2|NA|TRBV11-2
CASSPRRREVDEQYF
TGTGCCAGCAGCCCACGGCGGCGGGAGGTGGACGAGCAGTACTTC
>TRBJ1-1|NA|NA|TRBV7-9
CASSLPPGAGNTEAFF
TGTGCCAGCAGCCTGCCCCCGGGAGCCGGGAACACTGAAGCTTTCTTT
>TRBJ2-7|NA|NA|TRBV28
CASSTETGYEQYF
TGTGCCAGCAGTACGGAGACGGGCTACGAGCAGTACTTC
>TRBJ1-1|NA|NA|TRBV25-1
CASSEGNGGPMNTEAFF
TGTGCCAGCAGTGAGGGAAATGGTGGTCCCATGAACACTGAAGCTTTCTTT
>TRBJ2-5|TRBD1|NA|TRBV7-9
CASSLGQGLQYF
TGTGCCAGCAGCCTCGGACAGGGCCTACAGTACTTC
>TRBJ1-6|NA|many|TRBV11-2
CASSRSRGGRDDSPLHF
TGTGCCAGCAGCCGATCAAGGGGGGGGAGGGACGATTCACCCCTCCACTTT
>TRBJ2-1|NA|NA|TRBV9
CASSVRSVSYNEQFF
TGTGCCAGCAGCGTAAGGAGCGTCAGCTACAATGAGCAGTTCTTC
>TRBJ2-3|NA|NA|TRBV7-9
CASSLPAVYNTQYF
TGTGCCAGCAGCTTACCTGCGGTCTACAATACGCAGTATTTT
>TRBJ2-1|TRBD2|NA|TRBV7-9
CASSRRTSGTHNEQFF
TGTGCCAGCAGCCGTAGGACTAGCGGGACCCACAATGAGCAGTTCTTC
>TRBJ2-7|TRBD1|NA|TRBV5-1
CASSLTQTDPKGQGSHEQYF
TGCGCCAGCAGCCTCACACAAACAGACCCCAAGGGACAGGGTAGCCACGAGCAGTACTTC
>TRBJ1-1|NA|NA|TRBV7-9
CASVLGMTTEAFF
TGTGCCAGCGTATTGGGGATGACCACTGAAGCTTTCTTT
>TRBJ2-1|TRBD1|NA|TRBV25-1
CASSDDRVRHNEQFF
TGTGCCAGCAGTGATGACAGGGTTCGCCACAATGAGCAGTTCTTC
>TRBJ2-1|TRBD2|NA|TRBV5-8
CASSLVLAGGHNEQFF
TGTGCCAGCAGCTTGGTGCTAGCGGGAGGGCACAATGAGCAGTTCTTC
>TRBJ1-5|NA|NA|TRBV15
CATSRDQGVSPQHF
TGTGCCACCAGCAGAGATCAAGGGGTATCGCCCCAGCATTTT
>TRBJ2-7|TRBD1|NA|TRBV28
CASSPDRAYEQYF
TGTGCCAGCAGTCCAGACAGGGCCTACGAGCAGTACTTC
>TRBJ1-2|NA|NA|TRBV29-1
CSGLAGIGGYTF
TGCAGCGGGTTGGCGGGGATTGGAGGTTACACCTTC